This T cell receptor (beta chain) was retrieved from a study of molecular identifiers for immune sequencing clone quantification. TCRdb re-called the PCR reads through MiXCR, storing one row per CDR3 protein. The sample carries more than 550,000 distinct CDR3 sequences, 25% recorded once. The CDR3 covers 15 residues. Germline CDR1 reads LGHNA; CDR2 reads YSLEER. Remarks on this clonotype: A much bigger clone sits one base away, suggesting this may be a read error.

The chain couples TRBV4-3 to TRBJ2-3; the D is unclear. The specimen sequenced was naive CD8+ T cells from blood, with Jurkat cell RNA spiked in. Subset noted: FACS-sorted CD8+CD4-CCR7+CD45RA+ naive T cells. The sequence was collected from a human donor in good health. Some libraries in this study had Jurkat cell RNA spiked in. The CDR3 loop is CASSQDIGFTDAQYF. The CDR3 region has the DNA TGCGCCAGCAGCCAAGATATTGGGTTCACAGATGCGCAGTATTTT.